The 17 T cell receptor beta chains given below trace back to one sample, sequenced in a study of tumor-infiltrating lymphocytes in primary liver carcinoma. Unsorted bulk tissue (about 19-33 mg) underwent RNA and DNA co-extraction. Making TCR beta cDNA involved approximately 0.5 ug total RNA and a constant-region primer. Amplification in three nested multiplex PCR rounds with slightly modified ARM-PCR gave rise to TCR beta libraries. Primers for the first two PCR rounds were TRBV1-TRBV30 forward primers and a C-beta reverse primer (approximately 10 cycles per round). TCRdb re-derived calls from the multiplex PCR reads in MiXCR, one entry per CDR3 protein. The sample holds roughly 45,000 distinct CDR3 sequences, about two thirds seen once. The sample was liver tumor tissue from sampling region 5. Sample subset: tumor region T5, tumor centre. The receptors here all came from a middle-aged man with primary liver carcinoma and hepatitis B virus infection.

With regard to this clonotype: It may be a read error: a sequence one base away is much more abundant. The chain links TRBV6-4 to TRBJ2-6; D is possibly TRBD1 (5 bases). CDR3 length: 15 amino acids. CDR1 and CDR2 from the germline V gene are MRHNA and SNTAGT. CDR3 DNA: TGTGCCAGCAGTGACGACAGCTCTGGGGCCAACGTCCCGACTTTC. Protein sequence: CASSDDSSGANVPTF.

The CDR3 reads CASSLAGTEEEKLFF. DNA for the CDR3: TGTGCCAGCAGCTTAGCGGGGACAGAGGAAGAAAAACTGTTTTTT. The chain is built from TRBV7-9 and TRBJ1-4; 7 bases align to TRBD1. Germline lookup yields CDR1 SEHNR and CDR2 FQNEAQ (reference sequence). V lost 0 bases, J lost 8 bases, and 6 bases stayed unmatched. This CDR3 is built from 15 residues.

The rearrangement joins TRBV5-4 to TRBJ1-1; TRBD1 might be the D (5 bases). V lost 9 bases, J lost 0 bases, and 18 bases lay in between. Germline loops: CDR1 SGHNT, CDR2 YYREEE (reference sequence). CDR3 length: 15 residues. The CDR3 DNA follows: TGTGCCAATAGCTCCCCGCGGGGGGTGAACACTGAAGCTTTCTTT. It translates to CANSSPRGVNTEAFF.

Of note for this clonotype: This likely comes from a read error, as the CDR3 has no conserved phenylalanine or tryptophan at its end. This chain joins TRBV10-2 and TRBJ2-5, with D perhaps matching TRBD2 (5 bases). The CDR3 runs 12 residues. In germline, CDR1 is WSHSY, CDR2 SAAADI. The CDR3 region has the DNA TGCGTCGTCGGGAATCCGGGCGGGACCCAGTACCTC. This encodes CVVGNPGGTQYL.

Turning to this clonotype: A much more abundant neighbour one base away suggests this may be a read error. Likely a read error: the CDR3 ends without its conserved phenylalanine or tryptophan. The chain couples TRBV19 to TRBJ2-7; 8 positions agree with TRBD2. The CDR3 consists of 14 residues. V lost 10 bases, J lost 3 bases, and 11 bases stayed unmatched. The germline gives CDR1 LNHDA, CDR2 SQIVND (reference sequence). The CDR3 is CATSRGGGNYEQYS. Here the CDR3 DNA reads TGTGCCACCTCTCGGGGCGGGGGGAACTACGAGCAGTACTCC.

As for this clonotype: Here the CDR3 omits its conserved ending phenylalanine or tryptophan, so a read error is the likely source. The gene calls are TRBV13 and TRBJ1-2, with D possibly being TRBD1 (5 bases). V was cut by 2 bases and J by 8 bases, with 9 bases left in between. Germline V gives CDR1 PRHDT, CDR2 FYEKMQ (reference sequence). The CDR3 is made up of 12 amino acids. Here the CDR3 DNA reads TGTGCCAGCAGCTTAAGCAGGGCGGGCTACACCTCT. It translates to CASSLSRAGYTS.

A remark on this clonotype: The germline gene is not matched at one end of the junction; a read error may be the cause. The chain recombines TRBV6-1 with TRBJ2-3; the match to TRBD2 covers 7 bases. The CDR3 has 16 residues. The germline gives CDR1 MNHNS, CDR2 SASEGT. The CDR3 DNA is TGTACCAACAGTCAATTAGCGGGTTTAACCACAGATACGCACTATTTT. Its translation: CTNSQLAGLTTDTHYF.

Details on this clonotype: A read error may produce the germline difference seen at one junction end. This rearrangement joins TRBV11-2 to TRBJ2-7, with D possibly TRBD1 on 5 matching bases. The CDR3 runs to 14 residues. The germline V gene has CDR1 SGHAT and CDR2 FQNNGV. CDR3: CASSSNRNSYKQYF. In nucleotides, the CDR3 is TGTGCCAGCAGCTCTAACAGGAATTCCTACAAGCAGTACTTC.

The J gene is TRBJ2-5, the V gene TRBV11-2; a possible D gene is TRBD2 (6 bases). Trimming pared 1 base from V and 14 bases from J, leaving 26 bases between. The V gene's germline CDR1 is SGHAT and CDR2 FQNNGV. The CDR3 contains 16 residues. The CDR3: CASSLVSSGPGETQYF. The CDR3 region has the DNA TGTGCCAGCAGCTTAGTGAGTAGCGGCCCGGGGGAAACACAATACTTC.

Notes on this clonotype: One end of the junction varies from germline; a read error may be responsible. The CDR3 DNA is TGTGCCAACAGTTTATTAACGGGAGGGCCTCCCTACAAGCAGTACTTC. Translated: CANSLLTGGPPYKQYF. V is TRBV12-3 or TRBV12-4 and J is TRBJ2-7, with TRBD2 matching over 8 bases. The CDR3 runs to 16 residues.

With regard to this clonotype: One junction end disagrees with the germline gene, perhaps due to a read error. The CDR3 nucleotides are TGTGCCAGCAGCGTTGACCGCCATTATGACTACACCTTC. This sequence encodes CASSVDRHYDYTF. V usage is TRBV5-4 and J usage is TRBJ1-2; D not resolved. Per germline, CDR1 SGHNT and CDR2 YYREEE (reference sequence). The CDR3 contains 13 residues. The variable domain in full, completed from reference TRBV5-4 and TRBJ1-2, reads ETGVTQSPTHLIKTRGQQVTLRCSSQSGHNTVSWYQQALGQGPQFIFQYYREEENGRGNFPPRFSGLQFPNYSSELNVNALELDDSALYLCASSVDRHYDYTFGSGTRLTVV.

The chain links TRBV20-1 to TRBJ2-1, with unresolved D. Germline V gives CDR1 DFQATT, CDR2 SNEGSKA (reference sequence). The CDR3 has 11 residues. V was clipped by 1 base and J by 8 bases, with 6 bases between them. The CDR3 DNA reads TGCAGTGCTAGAGTGGTCGATGAGCAGTTCTTC. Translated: CSARVVDEQFF.

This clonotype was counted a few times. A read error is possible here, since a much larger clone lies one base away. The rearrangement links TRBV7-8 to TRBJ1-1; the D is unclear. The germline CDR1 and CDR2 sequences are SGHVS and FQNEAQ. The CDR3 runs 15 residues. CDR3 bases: TGTGCCGGCAGCCTCGTCACTCGTTCCCGCACTGAAGCTTTCTTT. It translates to CAGSLVTRSRTEAFF.

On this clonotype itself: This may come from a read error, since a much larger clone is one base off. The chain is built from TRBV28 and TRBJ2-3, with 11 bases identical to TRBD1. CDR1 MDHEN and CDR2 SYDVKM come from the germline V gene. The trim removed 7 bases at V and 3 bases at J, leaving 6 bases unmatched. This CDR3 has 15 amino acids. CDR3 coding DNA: TGTGCCAGCACTACGGGACAGGGGGAAACAGATACGCAGTATTTT. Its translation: CASTTGQGETDTQYF. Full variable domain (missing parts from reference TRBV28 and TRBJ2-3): DVKVTQSSRYLVKRTGEKVFLECVQDMDHENMFWYRQDPGLGLRLIYFSYDVKMKEKGDIPEGYSVSREKKERFSLILESASTNQTSMYLCASTTGQGETDTQYFGPGTRLTVL.

The CDR3 is CSASGVRTRGRATDTQYF. CDR3 coding DNA: TGCAGCGCATCAGGGGTGCGGACTAGGGGGAGGGCCACAGATACGCAGTATTTT. This sequence joins TRBV29-1 and TRBJ2-3, with a possible D match to TRBD2 (7 bases). The CDR3 sequence is 18 residues long. CDR1 is SQVTM, CDR2 ANQGSEA, per germline. The V end was cut by 7 bases, the J end by 2 bases, with 28 bases between.

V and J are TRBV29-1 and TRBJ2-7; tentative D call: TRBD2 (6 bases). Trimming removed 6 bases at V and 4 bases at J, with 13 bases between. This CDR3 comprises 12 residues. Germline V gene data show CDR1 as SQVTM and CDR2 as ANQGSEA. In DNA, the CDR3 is TGCAGCGTCATAGCGGAGCTATACGAGCAGTACTTC. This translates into CSVIAELYEQYF.

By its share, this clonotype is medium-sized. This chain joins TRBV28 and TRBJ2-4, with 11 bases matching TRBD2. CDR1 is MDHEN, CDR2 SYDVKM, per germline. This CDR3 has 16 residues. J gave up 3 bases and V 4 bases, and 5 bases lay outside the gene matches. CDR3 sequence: CASSSPGTSGKNIQYF. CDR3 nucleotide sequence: TGTGCCAGCAGTTCCCCCGGGACTAGCGGCAAAAACATTCAGTACTTC.